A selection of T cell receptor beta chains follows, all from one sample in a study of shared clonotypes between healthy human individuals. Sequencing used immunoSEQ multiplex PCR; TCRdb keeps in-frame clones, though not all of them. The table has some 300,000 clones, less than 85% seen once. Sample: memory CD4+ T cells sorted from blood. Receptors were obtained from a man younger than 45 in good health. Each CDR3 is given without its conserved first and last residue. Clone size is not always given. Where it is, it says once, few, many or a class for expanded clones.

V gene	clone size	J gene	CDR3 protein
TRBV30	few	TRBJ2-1	AWGSGSGVNEQF
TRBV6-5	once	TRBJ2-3	ASSSLSRDTQY
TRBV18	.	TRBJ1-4	ASSPEGRGEKLF
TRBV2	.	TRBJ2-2	ASSPGQGGTGELF
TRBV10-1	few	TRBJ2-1	ASSDPSGTAEQF
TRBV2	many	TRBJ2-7	ASSWDNSYEQY
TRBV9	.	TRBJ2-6	ASSSYRVSGANVLT
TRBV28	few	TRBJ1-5	ASLRDRGGGQPQH
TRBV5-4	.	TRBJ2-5	ASSLAGLGKETQY
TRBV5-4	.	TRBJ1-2	ASSLGGSGTGSFYGYT
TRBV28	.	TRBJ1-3	ASSCHGGR
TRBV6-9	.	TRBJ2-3	ASSYLSPQGHPDTQY
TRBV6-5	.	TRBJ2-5	ASRGVQETQY
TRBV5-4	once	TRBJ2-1	ASRPRQGSTYNEQF
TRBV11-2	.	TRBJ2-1	ASSSMDNLYNEQF
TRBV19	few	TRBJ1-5	ASRGTDGNQPQH
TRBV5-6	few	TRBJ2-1	ASTPGLPSNEQF
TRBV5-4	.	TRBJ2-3	ASSFSGTSTDTQY
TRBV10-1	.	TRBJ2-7	ASSRDGSYEQY
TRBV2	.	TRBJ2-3	ASQRQGGTDTQY
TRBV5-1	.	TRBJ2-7	ASSLVGSRSYEQY
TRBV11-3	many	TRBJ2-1	ASSLGLAGSYNEQF
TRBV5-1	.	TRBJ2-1	ASSFTGSYNEQF
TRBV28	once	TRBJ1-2	ASSLEDYGYT
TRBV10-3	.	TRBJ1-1	AISEGSAEAF
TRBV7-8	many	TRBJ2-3	ASSYQGLAGGGGSGTDTQY
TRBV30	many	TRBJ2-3	AWRTRRSPSTDTQY
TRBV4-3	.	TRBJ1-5	ASSQDMAQPQH
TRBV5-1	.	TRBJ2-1	ASSLSPWASGYNEQF
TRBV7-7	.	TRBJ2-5	ASSFIDQETQY
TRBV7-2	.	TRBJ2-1	ASSPRTGRGGGEQF
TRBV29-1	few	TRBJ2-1	SGDLAGVQNEQF
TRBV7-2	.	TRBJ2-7	ASSLWDYEQY
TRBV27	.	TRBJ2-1	ASRGEMSSYNEQF
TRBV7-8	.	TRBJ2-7	ASSRGDGPYEQY
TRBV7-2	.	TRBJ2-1	ASRARGSSYNEQF
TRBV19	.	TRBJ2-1	ASSIPLAGAYNEQF
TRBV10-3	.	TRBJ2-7	AISGDRGTYDEQY
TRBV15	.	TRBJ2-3	ATSTMYSGSTDTQY
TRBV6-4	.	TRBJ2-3	ASSVARGGTDTQY
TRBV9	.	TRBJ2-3	ASSVRQYTDTQY
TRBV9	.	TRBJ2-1	ASRDLTRYNEQF
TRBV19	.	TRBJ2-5	ASSIDRGETQY
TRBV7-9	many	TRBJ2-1	ASSLALAGTYNEQF
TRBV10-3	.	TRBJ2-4	AISGPTGGAEGGSKNIQY
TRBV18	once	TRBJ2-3	ASSPSFGERDTQY
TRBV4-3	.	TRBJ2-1	ASSQDLSYNEQF
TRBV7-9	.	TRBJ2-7	ASSLGPGRSYEQY